This T cell receptor beta chain appears in the sequencing data of a study of blood T cell repertoires in COVID-19. Study summary: Samples of COVID-19 (acute and convalescent) were obtained from the United States, Italy and Spain. PBMCs, B-cell-depleted T cells, or T cells were the source of the cDNA or gDNA that made up the material.

Authors' methods: For nucleated cells, counts were estimated from reference gene primer amplification. The table came from immunoSEQ multiplex PCR; TCRdb's copy has only in-frame clones and leaves some out. The V and J calls and clone size come from that table; D and trimming were worked out from the DNA. The sample lists 88,000 or so clones, 70% to 80% seen once, with about 24% in the top ten. This clonotype was obtained from a human donor in a cohort sampled during active COVID-19. Input material: peripheral blood.

The CDR3 loop reads CASSEQGAGGYTF. The CDR3 bases are TGTGCCAGCAGCGAACAGGGGGCTGGTGGCTACACCTTC. This chain links TRBV7-9 with TRBJ1-2; TRBD1 matches 9 bases. J gave up 7 bases and V 5 bases, and 5 bases lay outside the gene matches. Germline CDR1 reads SEHNR; CDR2 reads FQNEAQ (reference sequence). There are 13 residues in the CDR3. Together with reference TRBV7-9 and TRBJ1-2, the CDR3 gives the full variable domain: DTGVSQNPRHKITKRGQNVTFRCDPISEHNRLYWYRQTLGQGPEFLTYFQNEAQLEKSRLLSDRFSAERPKGSFSTLEIQRTEQGDSAMYLCASSEQGAGGYTFGSGTRLTVV.